The rows below give T cell receptor beta chains drawn from one sample of a study of blood T cell repertoires in COVID-19. The repertoire was sequenced with immunoSEQ multiplex PCR; TCRdb's copy has only in-frame clones and lacks some. Here the sample spans a few hundred thousand clones, roughly 89% being singletons. The sequenced material came from peripheral blood. The receptors stem from a woman aged 40 to 50 who had recovered from COVID-19. Both conserved end residues are part of each CDR3. Expanded clones get a size class; other rows say once, few or many, or leave the size out.

TRBV30	.	CAWSPGGRSNQPQHF
TRBV11-3	.	CASSLGQLSGSSTGELFF
TRBV6-1	.	CASMAAGANVLTF
TRBV10-1	few	CASSVSVGAGYGYTF
TRBV6-2/TRBV6-3	.	CASSDPGLAGETQYF
TRBV6-4	once	CASRREGSSYNEQFF
TRBV2	few	CASSEQQETQYF
TRBV6-1	.	CASSEVGGAEAFF
TRBV10-1	.	CASTDGTSGTDTQYF
TRBV12-3/TRBV12-4	.	CASSLAGGAYTF